One sample yielded the 13 T cell receptor beta chains listed below, sequenced in a study of blood T cell repertoires in COVID-19. TCRdb's table, derived via immunoSEQ multiplex PCR, lists solely in-frame clones and lacks some. The sample contains a few hundred thousand clones, over 65% of which appear only once. Sequencing used peripheral blood. These receptors all stem from a human donor with acute or convalescent COVID-19. The donor label of this sample is uncertain.

The chain recombines TRBV19 with TRBJ1-5, with D possibly being TRBD1 (5 bases). Germline V gives CDR1 LNHDA, CDR2 SQIVND (reference sequence). The germline V and J ends were trimmed by 3 bases and 9 bases, with 18 bases remaining between them. The CDR3 runs to 15 residues. The CDR3 sequence is CASSMPQGARSPQHF. The DNA of the CDR3 is TGTGCCAGTAGTATGCCCCAGGGCGCACGGTCGCCCCAGCATTTT.

The DNA for the CDR3 is TGTGCCTGGAGAGGCCCTAGCTCCTATAATTCACCCCTCCACTTT. It translates to CAWRGPSSYNSPLHF. This chain links TRBV30 with TRBJ1-6; the D is unclear. The CDR3 has 15 amino acids. The germline gives CDR1 GTSNPN, CDR2 SVGIG (reference sequence). Trimming stripped 3 bases from V and 0 bases from J, with 9 bases between.

The chain recombines TRBV6-1 with TRBJ1-5; 8 bases match TRBD1. The CDR3 is made up of 13 amino acids. With 6 bases clipped from V and 5 bases from J, the junction kept 3 bases outside the gene matches. Looked up from germline, CDR1 is MNHNS and CDR2 is SASEGT. CDR3 residues: CASSLTGDQPQHF. CDR3 bases: TGTGCCAGCAGCTTGACAGGGGATCAGCCCCAGCATTTT.

There are a few counts of this clone. The chain joins TRBV3-1 (or the pseudogene TRBV3-2) to TRBJ2-3, with unresolved D. V lost 1 base and J 0 bases, leaving 5 bases between the germline ends. CDR3 length equals 14 residues. Germline CDR1 LGHDT, CDR2 YNNKEL (reference sequence). The chain's CDR3 is CASSQGSSTDTQYF. Here the CDR3 DNA reads TGTGCCAGCAGCCAAGGGAGTAGCACAGATACGCAGTATTTT.

This clone was seen a handful of times. The rearrangement links TRBV3-1 (or the pseudogene TRBV3-2) to TRBJ2-2; TRBD1 agrees at 7 bases. This CDR3 comprises 17 residues. The germline CDR1 and CDR2 sequences are LGHDT and YNNKEL (reference sequence). Losses at the gene ends were 0 bases for V and 0 bases for J; bases not matched to a gene: 4. The CDR3 sequence: CASSQDPRGSNTGELFF. DNA for the CDR3: TGTGCCAGCAGCCAAGATCCCAGGGGGTCGAACACCGGGGAGCTGTTTTTT.

The rearrangement joins TRBV7-2 to TRBJ1-1, with 8 positions matching TRBD1. The CDR3 extends over 13 amino acids. Germline trimming cut 4 bases from V and 11 bases from J; bases unmatched to any gene: 9. Germline assignment: CDR1 SGHTA and CDR2 FQGNSA. CDR3 residues: CASSSERTGSAFF. The CDR3 DNA is TGTGCCAGCAGCTCGGAGAGGACAGGGTCTGCTTTCTTT.

There are a few counts of this clone. This chain connects TRBV5-8 to TRBJ2-3; possible D gene TRBD1, 6 bases. The V gene's germline CDR1 is SGHTS and CDR2 YDEGEE. CDR3 size: 17 residues. Trimming shortened V by 4 bases and J by 2 bases, and 20 bases separated the two germline ends. CDR3 protein: CASSKGQGLSLTDTQYF. CDR3 DNA: TGTGCCAGCAGCAAAGGCCAGGGGCTATCACTCACAGATACGCAGTATTTT.

This chain links TRBV3-1 (or the pseudogene TRBV3-2) with TRBJ2-7; TRBD1 is a possible D gene (6 bases). The V and J ends lost 1 base and 6 bases respectively, with 13 bases between them. CDR1 is LGHDT and CDR2 is YNNKEL in the germline V gene (reference sequence). This CDR3 contains 14 residues. This CDR3 reads CASSQAGVVSEQYF. The CDR3 bases are TGTGCCAGCAGCCAAGCAGGGGTAGTCAGCGAGCAGTACTTC.

A word on this clone: Other DNA sequences in the sample encode the same CDR3. The V call is TRBV12-5, the J call TRBJ1-5; a weak D match, TRBD1 (6 bases). CDR3 length: 13 amino acids. The V and J ends lost 5 bases and 4 bases respectively, with 9 bases between them. Germline CDR1 and CDR2: LGHNT and FRNRAP. This chain's CDR3 is CASGPTGNQPQHF. CDR3 sequence (DNA): TGTGCTAGTGGTCCCACAGGGAATCAGCCCCAGCATTTT.

V is TRBV9 and J is TRBJ2-1; tentative D call: TRBD2 (6 bases). The CDR3 loop spans 15 amino acids. The V end was cut by 3 bases, the J end by 2 bases, with 12 bases between. Germline CDR1 and CDR2: SGDLS and YYNGEE. DNA of the CDR3: TGTGCCAGCAGCGGCCGGGACTTGACCTACAATGAGCAGTTCTTC. Its protein is CASSGRDLTYNEQFF.

The chain employs TRBV2 and TRBJ2-5; 8 bases fit TRBD2. The CDR3 has 17 amino acids. V was pared by 2 bases and J by 4 bases, with 12 bases of the junction left unmatched. Germline-derived CDR1 and CDR2 are SNHLY and FYNNEI. This CDR3 reads CASSELTSEGLVETQYF. CDR3 bases: TGTGCCAGCAGTGAACTGACTAGCGAGGGGTTAGTAGAGACCCAGTACTTC.

The genes are TRBV3-1 (or the pseudogene TRBV3-2) and TRBJ1-6; 11 bases are a match to TRBD1. Germline CDR1 is LGHDT and CDR2 is YNNKEL (reference sequence). J was trimmed by 8 bases and V by 1 base; bases with no gene match: 4. The CDR3 covers 16 residues. CDR3 loop: CASSQGWGQGDSPLHF. CDR3 DNA sequence: TGTGCCAGCAGCCAAGGATGGGGACAGGGGGATTCACCCCTCCACTTT.

The chain is built from TRBV7-9 and TRBJ2-1; possible D gene TRBD2, 6 bases. Germline V gene data show CDR1 as SEHNR and CDR2 as FQNEAQ (reference sequence). The ends were cut back, 3 bases at V and 0 bases at J, with 9 bases in the middle. The CDR3 sequence is 15 residues long. CDR3 region: CASSFASVSYNEQFF. The CDR3 coding sequence is TGTGCCAGCAGCTTTGCTAGCGTCTCCTACAATGAGCAGTTCTTC.